This TCR beta chain was sequenced in a study of T-cell reconstitution after alpha-beta-depleted transplantation in children. Germline loops: CDR1 SGHRS, CDR2 YFSETQ. This CDR3 region has 13 residues. For TCRbeta, the library was prepared with unique molecular identifiers. TCRdb processed the PCR reads anew with MiXCR; each CDR3 protein has one entry. The table includes around 250,000 distinct CDR3 sequences, approximately 9.8% detected once. At least ten counts were recorded for this clonotype. The germline gene is not matched at one end of the junction; a read error may be the cause. This chain uses TRBV5-1 with TRBJ2-7; 7 nucleotides agree with TRBD1. This material consisted of PBMCs from the stem cell graft donor, taken from the stem cell graft. The origin of this receptor is a human donor who donated a stem cell graft to a child with SCID. The CDR3 protein is CASSLARGYEQYF. In DNA form, the CDR3 reads TGTGCCAGCAGCTTAGCCAGGGGGTACGAGCAGTACTTC.